Listed below are T cell receptor beta chains from one sample, sequenced in a study of T cell repertoires in cytomegalovirus infection. TCRdb used MiXCR to reprocess the reads, holding one entry per CDR3 protein. The sample yields around 750,000 distinct CDR3 sequences, 32% seen once. No cognate antigen is known for these TCRs. Sequencing was performed on cultured CD8+ T cells from PBMCs, taken from culture after CMV antigen stimulation. The source of these receptors is a human donor in good health (CMV status not recorded). Some clones in this sample may be carry-over from other donors' samples. The CDR3 runs from the conserved cysteine through the conserved F or W. The D gene is left open where the match is weak. The size field is filled for only some rows; it gives once, few, many or a size class.

TRBV7-8	TRBD1	TRBJ2-3	few	CASSSPGQGADTQYF	TGTGCCAGCAGCTCCCCGGGACAGGGGGCAGATACGCAGTATTTT
TRBV7-6	TRBD2	TRBJ2-1	many	CASSIRLANEQFF	TGTGCCAGCAGCATTAGACTAGCTAATGAGCAGTTCTTC
TRBV5-1	.	TRBJ2-6	.	CASSVNGLVSSGANVLTF	TGCGCCAGCAGCGTGAACGGACTTGTAAGCTCTGGGGCCAACGTCCTGACTTTC
TRBV12-3/TRBV12-4	TRBD2	TRBJ2-5	few	CASSWGSGGSETQYF	TGTGCCAGCAGTTGGGGTAGCGGGGGGTCAGAGACCCAGTACTTC
TRBV6-1	.	TRBJ2-3	.	CASNRGIDLLKDTQYF	TGTGCCAGCAATAGGGGGATCGACCTACTAAAAGATACGCAGTATTTT
TRBV7-2	.	TRBJ2-1	many	CASSISGIPEFF	TGTGCCAGCAGCATTAGTGGCATCCCGGAGTTCTTC
TRBV6-1	.	TRBJ1-5	few	CASSPGVQQPQHF	TGTGCCAGCAGCCCAGGGGTTCAACAGCCCCAGCATTTT
TRBV9	TRBD2	TRBJ2-1	.	CASSSFGAGAWDEQFF	TGTGCCAGCAGCTCCTTCGGAGCGGGGGCCTGGGATGAGCAGTTCTTC
TRBV4-3	.	TRBJ2-2	.	CASSPRDTGPGELFF	TGCGCCAGCAGCCCCCGGGACACTGGGCCCGGGGAGCTGTTTTTT
TRBV14	.	TRBJ2-7	few	CASSQDRRYEQYF	TGTGCCAGCAGCCAAGATCGCAGGTACGAGCAGTACTTC
TRBV6-1	TRBD2	TRBJ2-5	few	CASSEAGGKQETQYF	TGTGCCAGCAGTGAAGCGGGGGGGAAGCAAGAGACCCAGTACTTC
TRBV12-3/TRBV12-4	.	TRBJ1-1	few	CASSVIREAVEAFF	TGTGCCAGCAGTGTTATAAGGGAGGCTGTGGAAGCTTTCTTT
TRBV27	TRBD2	TRBJ2-1	few	CASSPALWAGEYNEQFF	TGTGCCAGCAGTCCCGCCCTATGGGCGGGGGAATACAATGAGCAGTTCTTC
TRBV3-1	.	TRBJ2-3	.	CASSQGDFPRHTDTQYF	TGTGCCAGCAGCCAAGGTGACTTCCCCCGTCACACAGATACGCAGTATTTT
TRBV27	.	TRBJ1-1	few	CASGRRKEGTEAFF	TGTGCCAGCGGCCGACGGAAGGAGGGGACTGAAGCTTTCTTT
TRBV6-2/TRBV6-3	TRBD1	TRBJ1-2	.	CASSYSIDRVLSHEANYGYTF	TGTGCCAGCAGTTACTCGATCGACAGGGTTTTGAGCCACGAAGCTAACTATGGCTACACCTTC